This TCR beta chain was sequenced in a study of CD8+CD57+ T cells in acquired aplastic anemia. For the study at large: Reads per healthy sample averaged approximately 10 million (CD4+) and 11 million to 13 million (CD8+). Study-wide results and caveats: Significant differences in CD8+ Simpson's diversity were not observed between patients and controls.

This clonotype appeared once. Its target is not known. Template material for TCR beta VDJ and CDR3 profiling consisted of genomic DNA. TCRdb itself ran the reads through MiXCR, one entry per CDR3 protein. The data show about 180,000 distinct CDR3 sequences, roughly half seen once. The CDR3 covers 12 residues. The germline V and J ends were trimmed by 5 bases and 5 bases, with 7 bases remaining between them. Germline V gene sequence: CDR1 DFQATT, CDR2 SNEGSKA (reference sequence). Specimen: sorted CD4+, CD8+, or CD8+CD57+ T cells (not recorded which) from PBMCs. The gene calls are TRBV20-1 and TRBJ1-6, with no clear D. This clonotype originated in a human donor in good health. CDR3 coding DNA: TGCAGTGCTGTGGGAAATAATTCACCCCTCCACTTT. This gives the protein CSAVGNNSPLHF.